This TCR beta chain was profiled in a study of vaccination and CD4 T cells after COVID-19. Whole-study context: There were two doses of either BNT162b2 or mRNA-1273 vaccine given to participants.

Sequenced with the Oncomine TCR Beta short-read assay was DNA taken from cultured CD4+ T cells. MiXCR, applied by TCRdb to the PCR reads, yields one record per CDR3 protein. This sample has some 21,000 distinct CDR3 sequences, with around half found just once. Treatment noted: roughly nine-day PBMC culture with coronavirus spike peptide pools or control peptides (ViraFEST assay). The authors cultured two million PBMCs per well with about 9.6 IU/ml IL-2 and about 9.4 ug/ml peptide pools. Note on this clonotype: Antigen: not known.

The CDR3 spans 13 residues. Trimming pared 5 bases from V and 7 bases from J, leaving 11 bases between. Per germline, CDR1 SGHNT and CDR2 YENEEA. Study findings and constraints: In convalescent patients, a median roughly 84% of post-vaccine SARS-CoV-2-reactive clones appeared only after vaccination. Although the median of SARS-CoV-2-reactive clonotypes rose from around 19 to 38, the change was not significant.

This TCR was recovered from a human donor who had recovered from COVID-19. V is TRBV11-3 and J is TRBJ1-4; possible D gene TRBD1, 6 bases. The sequenced sample was CD4+ T cells from blood, cultured in vitro. The CDR3 region is CASSPQGSEKLFF. CDR3 nucleotide sequence: TGTGCCAGCAGCCCTCAGGGGAGTGAAAAACTGTTTTTT.